This T cell receptor (beta chain) was identified during a study of OX40 agonist ivuxolimab in advanced cancers. Across the whole study: Mean age approximately 55 years, range about 20 to 85; 82.7% male.

A word on this clone: The antigen remains unidentified.

Libraries were prepared by immunoSEQ multiplex PCR; TCRdb keeps only in-frame clonotypes and omits some of them. The repertoire consists of roughly 97,000 clones, with roughly nine tenths occurring once and the leading ten covering roughly 5.5%. Study-wide results and caveats: Expanded peripheral T cells had an undetermined antigen specificity. Within 6 weeks, CD4+ and CD8+ blood T cells expanded clonally at 0.1 to 3.0 mg/kg.

Trimming cost V 1 base and J 7 bases, with 10 bases left between them. CDR1 and CDR2 from the germline V gene are GTSNPN and SVGIG (reference sequence). This CDR3 has 12 amino acids. Source: CD4+ or CD8+ T cells sorted from blood, taken in a trial of the OX40 agonist ivuxolimab. The V and J genes are TRBV30 and TRBJ1-2; D remains ambiguous. The receptor was isolated from an adult with an advanced solid tumor such as melanoma, head and neck, liver or kidney cancer. The chain's CDR3 is CAWSGGQGGYTF. DNA of the CDR3: TGTGCCTGGAGTGGGGGTCAAGGTGGCTACACCTTC.